Given below is one T cell receptor (beta chain) in context. Authors' analysis steps: Counts of nucleated cells, estimated from reference gene primer amplification, were obtained. Here immunoSEQ multiplex PCR was the method, and the copy in TCRdb shows in-frame clones only, minus some. V, J and clone size derive from that table, while D and trimming were established from the DNA sequence. The table lists about 250,000 clones, more than 70% of them singletons. The germline CDR1 and CDR2 sequences are SGHTA and FQGTGA. This CDR3 contains 17 residues. Trimming took off 4 bases at V and 0 bases at J, with 17 bases between the two ends. This sample was taken from a study of blood T cell repertoires in COVID-19. Study-wide background: Samples representing acute and convalescent COVID-19 were sourced from the United States, Italy and Spain. T cells, B-cell-depleted T cells, or PBMCs supplied cDNA or gDNA.

The sample was peripheral blood. This chain links TRBV7-3 with TRBJ2-3; D is possibly TRBD2 (6 bases). This TCR was recovered from a woman aged 40 to 50 who had recovered from COVID-19. CDR3 DNA sequence: TGTGCCAGCAGCTCCGGGTTATTGCGGGGAAGCACAGATACGCAGTATTTT. Amino acid sequence: CASSSGLLRGSTDTQYF.